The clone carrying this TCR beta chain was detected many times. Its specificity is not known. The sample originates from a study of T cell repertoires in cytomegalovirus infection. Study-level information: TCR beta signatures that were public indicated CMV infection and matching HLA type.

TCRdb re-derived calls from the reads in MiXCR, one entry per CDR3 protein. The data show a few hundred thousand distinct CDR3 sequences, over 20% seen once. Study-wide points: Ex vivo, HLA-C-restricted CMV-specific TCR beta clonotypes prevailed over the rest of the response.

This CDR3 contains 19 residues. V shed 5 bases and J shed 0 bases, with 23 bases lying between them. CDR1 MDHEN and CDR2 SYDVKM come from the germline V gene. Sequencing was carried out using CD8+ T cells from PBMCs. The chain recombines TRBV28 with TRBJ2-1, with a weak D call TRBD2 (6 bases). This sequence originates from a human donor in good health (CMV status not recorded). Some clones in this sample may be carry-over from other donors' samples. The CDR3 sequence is CASSPIPRTTLSSYNEQFF. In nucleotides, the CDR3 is TGTGCCAGCAGTCCCATTCCCCGGACTACCCTCAGCTCCTACAATGAGCAGTTCTTC.